Listed here are 13 T cell receptor beta chains from one sample, sequenced in a study of HIV-infected patients and healthy controls. MiXCR, run by TCRdb on the 5' RACE reads, gives a single entry per CDR3 protein. The table records about 70,000 distinct CDR3 sequences, about 15% of them present only once. Sequencing was done on a sample of CD4+ T cells from blood. The receptor set was obtained from a human donor in good health.

This clonotype has at least ten counts. V gene TRBV6-1 combines with J gene TRBJ2-5, with D hard to call. V lost 8 bases, J lost 4 bases, and 14 bases lay in between. CDR3 length: 13 amino acids. Germline V CDR1 and CDR2: MNHNS, SASEGT. In nucleotides, the CDR3 is TGTGCCAGCTATCGGACGCCTGGAGAGACCCAGTACTTC. As protein: CASYRTPGETQYF.

The sample holds a few counts of this clonotype. The genes are TRBV3-1 and TRBJ2-5; D is unclear. Germline V CDR1 and CDR2: LGHDT, YNNKEL (reference sequence). V was pared by 1 base and J by 2 bases, with 8 bases between. The CDR3 loop spans 14 amino acids. CDR3 DNA sequence: TGTGCCAGCAGCCAAGTAGGCCGACAAGAGACCCAGTACTTC. Protein: CASSQVGRQETQYF.

This clonotype was detected only a few times. This chain links TRBV20-1 with TRBJ1-2; D gene unclear. There are 14 residues in the CDR3. The V and J ends lost 0 bases and 4 bases respectively, with 12 bases between them. In germline, CDR1 is DFQATT, CDR2 SNEGSKA (reference sequence). The CDR3 coding sequence is TGCAGTGCTAGAGATGGAGGTGACCGCTATGGCTACACCTTC. Residues: CSARDGGDRYGYTF.

In the case of this clonotype: Mismatch with germline at one junction end may stem from a read error. V and J are TRBV9 and TRBJ2-2, with 11 bases identical to TRBD2. CDR3 length: 16 residues. CDR1 is SGDLS, CDR2 YYNGEE, per germline. CDR3 DNA: TGTGCCAGCAACGTAGCGGGAGGGCCGGGAACCGGGGAGCTGTTTTTT. Protein product: CASNVAGGPGTGELFF.

This clonotype has at least ten counts. The chain uses TRBV20-1 and TRBJ2-1, with TRBD2 matching over 11 bases. J lost 7 bases, V lost 2 bases, and 4 bases had no gene match. Germline V gene data show CDR1 as DFQATT and CDR2 as SNEGSKA (reference sequence). The CDR3 consists of 14 residues. CDR3 sequence: CSARTSGGGNEQFF. For the CDR3, the DNA is TGCAGTGCTAGAACTAGCGGGGGCGGGAATGAGCAGTTCTTC.

The gene calls are TRBV24-1 and TRBJ2-1; D may be TRBD2 (5 bases). The V gene's germline CDR1 is KGHDR and CDR2 SFDVKD. There are 15 residues in the CDR3. V lost 5 bases and J 7 bases, leaving 17 bases between the germline ends. The CDR3 DNA is TGTGCCACCAGTGCTGGAGCGGTTTTCCCTAATGAGCAGTTCTTC. Amino acids: CATSAGAVFPNEQFF.

In this sample, this clonotype turned up many times. This sequence joins TRBV27 and TRBJ2-7; D gene ambiguous. Germline loops: CDR1 MNHEY, CDR2 SMNVEV (reference sequence). Trimming took off 2 bases at V and 4 bases at J, with 12 bases between the two ends. This CDR3 spans 14 amino acids. CDR3 nucleotide sequence: TGTGCCAGCAGTTTACAGGACCGTATGTACGAGCAGTACTTC. Protein sequence: CASSLQDRMYEQYF.

This clonotype was picked up a small number of times. This chain links TRBV7-2 with TRBJ2-3; TRBD2 might be the D (6 bases). The V gene lost 10 bases and the J gene lost 5 bases, with 28 bases spanning the gap. Germline CDR1 reads SGHTA; CDR2 reads FQGNSA. The CDR3 totals 17 residues. The CDR3 here is CATRPPGVGRLGDTQYF. The CDR3 DNA follows: TGTGCCACCCGACCCCCGGGAGTGGGGCGGTTAGGAGATACGCAGTATTTT. Drawing the rest from reference TRBV7-2 and TRBJ2-3, the complete variable domain is GAGVSQSPSNKVTEKGKDVELRCDPISGHTALYWYRQSLGQGLEFLIYFQGNSAPDKSGLPSDRFSAERTGGSVSTLTIQRTQQEDSAVYLCATRPPGVGRLGDTQYFGPGTRLTVL.

This clonotype was seen a handful of times. The chain couples TRBV28 to TRBJ2-7; D may be TRBD2 (5 bases). The V end lost 2 bases, the J end lost 4 bases, and 24 bases lay between the germline ends. Germline assignment: CDR1 MDHEN and CDR2 SYDVKM. CDR3 length: 18 residues. The CDR3 region is CASSLVPGHTLPGYEQYF. CDR3 nucleotide sequence: TGTGCCAGCAGTTTAGTGCCGGGCCACACGCTCCCGGGATACGAGCAGTACTTC.

The V call is TRBV12-3 or TRBV12-4, the J call TRBJ1-5; D uncertain. This CDR3 comprises 16 residues. V was shortened by 3 bases and J by 6 bases, with 18 bases between the two germline ends. In DNA form, the CDR3 reads TGTGCCAGCAGTTTTTTGTACGACATAATGGGTCAGCCCCAGCATTTT. This sequence encodes CASSFLYDIMGQPQHF.

This clonotype showed up just a few times. The chain couples TRBV5-6 to TRBJ2-7; tentative D call: TRBD1 (5 bases). The CDR3 consists of 13 residues. The germline V and J ends were trimmed by 4 bases and 0 bases, with 8 bases remaining between them. CDR1 and CDR2 (germline): SGHDT, YYEEEE. CDR3 residues: CASSRQSSYEQYF. The CDR3 DNA reads as TGTGCCAGCAGCCGACAGAGCTCCTACGAGCAGTACTTC.

This clonotype has a handful of counts. The chain links TRBV7-9 to TRBJ1-3; D uncertain. CDR3 length: 16 amino acids. Trimming left V 0 bases short and J 0 bases short, with 9 bases between. The germline V gene has CDR1 SEHNR and CDR2 FQNEAQ (reference sequence). The CDR3 coding sequence is TGTGCCAGCAGCTTAGCTCAGCCGCACTCTGGAAACACCATATATTTT. Its protein product is CASSLAQPHSGNTIYF.

This clonotype was seen ten or more times. The chain is built from TRBV10-3 and TRBJ1-1; no definite D call. Germline-derived CDR1 and CDR2 are ENHRY and SYGVKD. V lost 0 bases, J lost 2 bases, and 10 bases lay in between. The CDR3 spans 15 residues. The CDR3 here is CAISESMVFNTEAFF. As DNA, the CDR3 is TGTGCCATCAGTGAGTCGATGGTCTTTAACACTGAAGCTTTCTTT.